These 10 T cell receptor beta chains were sequenced from one sample in a study of control samples from healthy donors and cancer patients (dated by TCRdb to about 2020). Libraries were constructed by the immunoSEQ multiplex PCR assay. TCRdb holds this immuneACCESS table with in-frame rearrangements only. Some clones are missing; in checked studies, unresolved V genes explain under half, and the rest has no known cause. The sample table contains roughly 86,000 clones; only one count was recorded for 90% of them. The top ten constitute 3% to 4.5% of the sample. Sequenced sample: blood. The source is a woman younger than 35 in good health.

This clone appeared a single time. The chain combines TRBV29-1 with TRBJ1-1; D not certain. V lost 7 bases, J lost 0 bases, and 15 bases lay in between. The CDR3 consists of 14 residues. Per germline, CDR1 SQVTM and CDR2 ANQGSEA. The CDR3 bases are TGCAGCGGCTGCCGACTGTTGATGAACACTGAAGCTTTCTTT. This sequence encodes CSGCRLLMNTEAFF. The full variable domain, in which reference TRBV29-1 and TRBJ1-1 provide the parts outside the CDR3, is SAVISQKPSRDICQRGTSLTIQCQVDSQVTMMFWYRQQPGQSLTLIATANQGSEATYESGFVIDKFPISRPNLTFSTLTVSNMSPEDSSIYLCSGCRLLMNTEAFFGQGTRLTVV.

The genes are TRBV24-1 and TRBJ2-5; D is perhaps TRBD2 (6 bases). With 3 bases removed from V and 5 bases from J, the gap between germline ends came to 18 bases. CDR1 is KGHDR and CDR2 is SFDVKD in the germline V gene. CDR3 length: 16 residues. DNA for the CDR3: TGTGCCACCAGTGATACATTGGCGGGGCCCCCGGAGACCCAGTACTTC. This translates into CATSDTLAGPPETQYF.

The J gene is TRBJ1-6, the V gene TRBV5-4, with D unclear. Germline loops: CDR1 SGHNT, CDR2 YYREEE (reference sequence). The CDR3 is made up of 13 amino acids. The V end lost 3 bases, the J end lost 8 bases, and 9 bases lay between the germline ends. This CDR3 is CASSSDRYSPLHF. The CDR3 DNA is TGTGCCAGCAGCTCGGACCGTTATTCACCCCTCCACTTT.

The V call is TRBV5-4, the J call TRBJ1-2, with 7 bases aligning to TRBD1. The CDR3 totals 14 residues. Germline lookup yields CDR1 SGHNT and CDR2 YYREEE (reference sequence). The V gene end was trimmed by 4 bases and the J gene end by 3 bases; junction bases not matched to a gene: 6. The CDR3 loop reads CASSPTDRDYGYTF. CDR3 nucleotide sequence: TGTGCCAGCAGCCCGACTGACAGGGACTATGGCTACACCTTC.

This sequence joins TRBV5-1 and TRBJ2-2, with TRBD1 identical over 9 bases. V shed 3 bases and J 3 bases; nucleotides not matched to a gene: 3. CDR3 length equals 15 residues. Per the germline V gene, CDR1 is SGHRS and CDR2 is YFSETQ. DNA of the CDR3: TGCGCCAGCAGCTCCGACAGGGGGGACACCGGGGAGCTGTTTTTT. Translating it yields CASSSDRGDTGELFF. Using reference TRBV5-1 and TRBJ2-2 for the parts outside the CDR3, the full variable domain is KAGVTQTPRYLIKTRGQQVTLSCSPISGHRSVSWYQQTPGQGLQFLFEYFSETQRNKGNFPGRFSGRQFSNSRSEMNVSTLELGDSALYLCASSSDRGDTGELFFGEGSRLTVL.

V and J are TRBV4-2 and TRBJ1-1; D remains ambiguous. Germline loops: CDR1 LGHNA, CDR2 YNFKEQ. Trimming removed 1 base from V and 3 bases from J, with 15 bases in between. The CDR3 is made up of 16 amino acids. Here the CDR3 DNA reads TGTGCCAGCAGCCAAGCGGCGACCTTCCAGGACACTGAAGCTTTCTTT. Amino acids: CASSQAATFQDTEAFF.

This sequence joins TRBV19 and TRBJ1-5; no definite D call. In germline, CDR1 is LNHDA, CDR2 SQIVND (reference sequence). V lost 6 bases to trimming and J lost 9 bases, with 21 bases between them. The CDR3 is 15 residues long. CDR3 loop: CASRLRSSSNGPQHF. CDR3 nucleotides: TGTGCCAGTAGATTAAGGAGCAGCTCCAATGGGCCCCAGCATTTT. Complete variable domain (other parts from reference TRBV19 and TRBJ1-5): DGGITQSPKYLFRKEGQNVTLSCEQNLNHDAMYWYRQDPGQGLRLIYYSQIVNDFQKGDIAEGYSVSREKKESFPLTVTSAQKNPTAFYLCASRLRSSSNGPQHFGDGTRLSIL.

CDR3 in DNA: TGCGCCAGCAGCTTGACAGGGAATAATGAAAAACTGTTTTTT. It is translated as CASSLTGNNEKLFF. The chain combines TRBV10-2 with TRBJ1-4; 7 bases match TRBD1. This CDR3 has 14 amino acids. Trimming at V came to 6 bases and at J to 4 bases, leaving 5 bases not matched to a gene. Germline-derived CDR1 and CDR2 are WSHSY and SAAADI.

The gene calls are TRBV3-1 (or the pseudogene TRBV3-2) and TRBJ2-3, with D possibly matching TRBD2 (5 bases). The germline V gene has CDR1 LGHDT and CDR2 YNNKEL (reference sequence). V was clipped by 0 bases and J by 9 bases, with 10 bases between them. This CDR3 has 13 residues. In DNA form, the CDR3 reads TGTGCCAGCAGCCAAGATGGGGAGCGCACGCAGTATTTT. Residues: CASSQDGERTQYF.

The chain has TRBV27 and TRBJ1-2, with D possibly being TRBD1 (6 bases). The germline V gene has CDR1 MNHEY and CDR2 SMNVEV (reference sequence). CDR3 length equals 13 residues. Trimming removed 3 bases from V and 7 bases from J, with 12 bases in between. As DNA, the CDR3 is TGTGCCAGCAGTTTTTCAGGGGCGGGTGGCTACACCTTC. Protein product: CASSFSGAGGYTF.